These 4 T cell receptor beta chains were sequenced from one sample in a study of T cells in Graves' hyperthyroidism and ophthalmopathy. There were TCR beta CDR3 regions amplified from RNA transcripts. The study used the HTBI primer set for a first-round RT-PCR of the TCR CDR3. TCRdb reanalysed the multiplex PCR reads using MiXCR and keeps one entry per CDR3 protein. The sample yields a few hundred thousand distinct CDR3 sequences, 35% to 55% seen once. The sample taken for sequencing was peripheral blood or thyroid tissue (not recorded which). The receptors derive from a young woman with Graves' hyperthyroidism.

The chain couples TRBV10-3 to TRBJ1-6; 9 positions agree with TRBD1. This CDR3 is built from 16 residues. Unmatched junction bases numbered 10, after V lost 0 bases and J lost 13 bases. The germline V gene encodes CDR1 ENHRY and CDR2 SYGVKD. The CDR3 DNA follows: TGTGCCATCAGTGAGTCTTGGGACAGGGCTAATCAGCCCCTCCACTTT. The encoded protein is CAISESWDRANQPLHF.

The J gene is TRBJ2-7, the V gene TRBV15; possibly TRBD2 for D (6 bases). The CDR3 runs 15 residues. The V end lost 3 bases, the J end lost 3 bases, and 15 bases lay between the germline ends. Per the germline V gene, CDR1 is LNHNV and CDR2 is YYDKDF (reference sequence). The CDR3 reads CATSSVAGRGYEQYF. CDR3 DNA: TGTGCCACCAGCAGCGTGGCCGGGAGAGGCTACGAGCAGTACTTC.

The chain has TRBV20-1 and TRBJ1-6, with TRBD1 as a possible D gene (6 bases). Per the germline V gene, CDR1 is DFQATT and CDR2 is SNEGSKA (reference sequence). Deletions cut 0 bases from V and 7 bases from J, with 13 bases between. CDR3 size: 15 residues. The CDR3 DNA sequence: TGCAGTGCTAGAGATTGGGACAACTTAAATTCACCCCTCCACTTT. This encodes CSARDWDNLNSPLHF.

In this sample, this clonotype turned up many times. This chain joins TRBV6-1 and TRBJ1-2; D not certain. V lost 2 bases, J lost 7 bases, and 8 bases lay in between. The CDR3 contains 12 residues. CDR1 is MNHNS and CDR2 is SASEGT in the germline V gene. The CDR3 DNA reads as TGTGCCAGCAGTGAAATACGGGGTGGCTACACCTTC. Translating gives CASSEIRGGYTF.